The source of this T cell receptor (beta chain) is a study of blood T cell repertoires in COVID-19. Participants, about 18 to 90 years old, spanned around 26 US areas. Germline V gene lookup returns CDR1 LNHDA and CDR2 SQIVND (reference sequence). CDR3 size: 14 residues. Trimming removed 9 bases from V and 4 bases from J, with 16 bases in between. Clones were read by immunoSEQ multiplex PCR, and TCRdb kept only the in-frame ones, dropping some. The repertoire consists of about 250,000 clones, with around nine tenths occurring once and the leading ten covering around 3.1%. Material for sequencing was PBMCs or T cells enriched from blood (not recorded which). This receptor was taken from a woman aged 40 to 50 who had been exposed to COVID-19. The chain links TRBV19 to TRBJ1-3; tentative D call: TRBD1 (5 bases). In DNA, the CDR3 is TGTGCCAGCGTAACGCAGGGAATCGGAAACACCATATATTTT. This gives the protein CASVTQGIGNTIYF.